This T cell receptor beta chain emerged from a study of vaccination effects on CD4 cells after COVID-19. Turning to the study itself: Relative to the second dose, post-vaccine samples were obtained a median of 72 days later. General study results and limits: Marked clonal contraction of both clone types appeared late after vaccination. Only 1 of 255 vaccine-induced clones from healthy vaccinees cross-reacted with common cold coronaviruses.

Ahead of sequencing, the ViraFEST assay grew antigen-specific CD4+ T cells using viral peptide pools. After roughly 11 days in culture, the CD4+ T cells were isolated. All participants had two doses of either the BNT162b2 or mRNA-1273 vaccine. Each culture had half its medium swapped for IL-2 medium on days 3 and 7. Germline V gene lookup returns CDR1 KGHSH and CDR2 LQKENI. The V segment lost 4 bases and the J segment 6 bases; nucleotides outside the gene matches: 7. The CDR3 extends over 15 amino acids. In regard to this clone: As yet, its antigen is unknown.

Assay used: immunoSEQ multiplex PCR; TCRdb lists only in-frame clones, some missing. Counted here are 25,000 to 35,000 clones, around 75% occurring once; the ten biggest clones make up roughly 15%. J is TRBJ1-4 and V is TRBV18, with TRBD1 matching over 8 bases. Material: CD4+ T cells from PBMCs cultured with HCoV-229E spike peptides, obtained after COVID-19 vaccination. This sequence originates from a human donor who received a COVID-19 vaccine. Here the CDR3 reads CASSRGTGTDEKLFF. CDR3 nucleotide sequence: TGTGCCAGCTCACGAGGGACAGGAACGGATGAAAAACTGTTTTTT.